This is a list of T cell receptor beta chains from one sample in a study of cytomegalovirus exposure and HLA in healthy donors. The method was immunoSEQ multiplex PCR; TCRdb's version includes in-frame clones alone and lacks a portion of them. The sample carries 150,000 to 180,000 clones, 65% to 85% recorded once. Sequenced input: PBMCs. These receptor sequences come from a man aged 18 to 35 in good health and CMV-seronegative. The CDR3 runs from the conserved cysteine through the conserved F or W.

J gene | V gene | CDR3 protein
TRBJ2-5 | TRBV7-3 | CASSHAYPGAPFETQYF
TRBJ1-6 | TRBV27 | CASKTTENNSPLHF
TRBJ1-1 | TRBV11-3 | CASSPGQGSTEAFF
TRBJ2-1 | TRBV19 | CASSITVIWPDNEQFF
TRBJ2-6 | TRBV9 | CASSRLQGMSGANVLTF
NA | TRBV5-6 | CASSLGLTYEQYF
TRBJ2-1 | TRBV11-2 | CASSPNSGSYNEQFF
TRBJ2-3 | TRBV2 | CASSPRRGPDTQYF
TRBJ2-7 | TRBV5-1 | CASSLWQGPRREQYF
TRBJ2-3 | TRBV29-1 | CSVEWLAGVNTQYF
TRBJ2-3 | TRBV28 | CASSLSIAGVSLQYF
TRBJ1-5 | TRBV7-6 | CASSLEGDSNQPQHF
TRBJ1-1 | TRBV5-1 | CASSLGTGNTEAFF
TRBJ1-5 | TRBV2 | CASAGADSVSQHF
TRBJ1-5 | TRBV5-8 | CASSLSGQSHQPQHF
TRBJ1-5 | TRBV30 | CAWSEDSSNQPQHF
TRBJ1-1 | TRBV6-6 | CASSYGKTGAPSEAFF
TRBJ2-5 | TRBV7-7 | CASSLQRFETQYF
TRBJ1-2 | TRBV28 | CASRPETGGFGYTF
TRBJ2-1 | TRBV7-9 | CASSLTYSGGKFF
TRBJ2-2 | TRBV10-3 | CAISESQGAGELFF
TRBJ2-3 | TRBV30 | CAWSLSDTQYF
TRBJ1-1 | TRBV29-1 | CSVAPLKIWGSSQTGAFF
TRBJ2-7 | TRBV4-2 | CASSQDLDRSYEQYF
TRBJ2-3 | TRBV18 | CASSLRQGASGDTQYF
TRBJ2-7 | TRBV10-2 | CAASGVRQGPYEQYF
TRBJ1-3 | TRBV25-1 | CASTGGSVVGHTIYF
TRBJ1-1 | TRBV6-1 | CASAPMEVSTEAFF
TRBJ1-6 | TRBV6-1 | CASNTMGGSDSPLHF
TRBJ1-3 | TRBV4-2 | CASSPQTGGTGNTIYF
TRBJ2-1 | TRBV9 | CASSVGGGPYNEQFF
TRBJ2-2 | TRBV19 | CASSISSANTGELFF
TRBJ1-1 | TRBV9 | CASSSGTGTNTEAFF
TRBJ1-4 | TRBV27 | CASRPGTNEKLFF
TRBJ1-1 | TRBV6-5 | CASSYSWGVNTEAFF
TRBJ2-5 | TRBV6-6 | CASSYFARETQYF
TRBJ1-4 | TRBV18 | CASSPPTGPSEKLFF
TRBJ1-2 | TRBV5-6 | CASSLSWSGYTF
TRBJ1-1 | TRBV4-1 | CASSQAAEAFF
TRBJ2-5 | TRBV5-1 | CASSLGGLEETQYF
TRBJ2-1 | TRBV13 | CASSWGQGANEQFF
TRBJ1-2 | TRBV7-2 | CASTIVGRPGDGYTF
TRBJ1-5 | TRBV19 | CASSTPTGEQPQHF
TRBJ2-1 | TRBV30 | CAWSAATLADNEQFF
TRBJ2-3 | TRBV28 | CASRGQGESTDTQYF
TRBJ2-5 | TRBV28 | CASTQGTSRKETQYF
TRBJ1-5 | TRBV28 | CATLEPLNQPQHF
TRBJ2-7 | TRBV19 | CASSMTGSSYEQYF
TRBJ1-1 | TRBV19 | CASKSRGFNTEAFF
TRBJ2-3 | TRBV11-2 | CASSRSLAGLTDTQYF
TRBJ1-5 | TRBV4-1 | CASSRTGTLNNQPQHF
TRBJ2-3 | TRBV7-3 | CASSFLGTDTQYF
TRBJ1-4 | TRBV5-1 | CASRTGTGGVGHWEKLFF
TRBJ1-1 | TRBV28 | CASSRKHRVSEAFF
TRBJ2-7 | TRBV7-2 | CASSSGLAGLYEQYF